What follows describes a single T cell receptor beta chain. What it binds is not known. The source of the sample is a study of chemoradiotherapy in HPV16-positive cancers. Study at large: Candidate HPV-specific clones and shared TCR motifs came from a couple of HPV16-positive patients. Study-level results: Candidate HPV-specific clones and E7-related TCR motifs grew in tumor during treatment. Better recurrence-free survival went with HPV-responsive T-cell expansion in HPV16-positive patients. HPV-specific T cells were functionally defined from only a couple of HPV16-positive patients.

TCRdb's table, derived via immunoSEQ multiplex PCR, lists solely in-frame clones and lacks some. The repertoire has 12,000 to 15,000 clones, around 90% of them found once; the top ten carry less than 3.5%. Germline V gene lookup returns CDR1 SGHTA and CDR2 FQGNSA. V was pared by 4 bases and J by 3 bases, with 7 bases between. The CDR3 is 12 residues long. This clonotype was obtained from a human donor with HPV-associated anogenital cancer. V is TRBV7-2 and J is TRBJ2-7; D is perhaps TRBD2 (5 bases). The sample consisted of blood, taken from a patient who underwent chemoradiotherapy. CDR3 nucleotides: TGTGCCAGCAGCTCGGACTTCTACGAGCAGTACTTC. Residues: CASSSDFYEQYF. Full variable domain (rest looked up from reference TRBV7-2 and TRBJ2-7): GAGVSQSPSNKVTEKGKDVELRCDPISGHTALYWYRQSLGQGLEFLIYFQGNSAPDKSGLPSDRFSAERTGGSVSTLTIQRTQQEDSAVYLCASSSDFYEQYFGPGTRLTVT.